This entry features one T cell receptor beta chain sequence. The target antigen is unknown. This entry is derived from a study of shared clonotypes between healthy human individuals. Broader study findings: The study found approximately 5% of naive CD4 clonotypes shared across a handful of donors.

Original methodology: For the immunoSEQ data, sequences were junction-only without quality scores, so filtering differed. TCRdb keeps only in-frame clones here, not all; method: immunoSEQ multiplex PCR. The V and J calls and clone size come from that table; D and trimming were worked out from the DNA. The sample holds about 2 million clones, about 95% seen once. Cells designated naive CD8 were CD45RO-negative and were positively selected for CCR7, with terminally differentiated effector memory CD45RA+ cells excluded. Germline V gene data show CDR1 as GTSNPN and CDR2 as SVGIG (reference sequence). CDR3 length: 11 residues. The V end was cut by 3 bases, the J end by 1 base, with 3 bases between.

The TCR originated in a man aged 18 to 29 in good health. Sequencing was done on a sample of naive CD8+ T cells sorted from blood. The chain uses TRBV30 and TRBJ1-1; D unresolved. This chain's CDR3 is CAWRPNTEAFF. DNA of the CDR3: TGTGCCTGGAGGCCGAACACTGAAGCTTTCTTT.